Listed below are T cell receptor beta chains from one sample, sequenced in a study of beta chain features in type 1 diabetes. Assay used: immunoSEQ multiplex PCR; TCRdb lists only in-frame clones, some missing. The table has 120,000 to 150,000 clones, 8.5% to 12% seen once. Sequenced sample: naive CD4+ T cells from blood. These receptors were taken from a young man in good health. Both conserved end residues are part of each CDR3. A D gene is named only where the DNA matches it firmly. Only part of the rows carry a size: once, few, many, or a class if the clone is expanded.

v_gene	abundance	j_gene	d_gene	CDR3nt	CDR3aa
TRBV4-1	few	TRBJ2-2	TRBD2	TGCGCCAGCAGCCAGCTGACTAGCGGGGCCACCGGGGAGCTGTTTTTT	CASSQLTSGATGELFF
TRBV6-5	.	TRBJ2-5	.	TGTGCCAGCAGTCTTGTGGAGGGGCTACAAGAGACCCAGTACTTC	CASSLVEGLQETQYF
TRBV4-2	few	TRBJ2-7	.	TGTGCCAGCAGCTTGGTGCGGTCCTCCTACGAGCAGTACTTC	CASSLVRSSYEQYF
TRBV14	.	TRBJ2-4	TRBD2	TGTGCCAGCAGTACTAGCGAACCATTCAAAAACATTCAGTACTTC	CASSTSEPFKNIQYF
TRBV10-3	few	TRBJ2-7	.	TGTGCCATCAGCTCCCCCGGCCCCCAGCGGGCCGAGCAGTACTTC	CAISSPGPQRAEQYF
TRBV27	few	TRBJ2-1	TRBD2	TGTGCCAGCAGTAGGGGGGTCCCGGGACTAGCGGGGGGCCCCAAGGAGCAGTTCTTC	CASSRGVPGLAGGPKEQFF
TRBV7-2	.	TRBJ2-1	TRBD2	TGTGCCAGCAGCTTACGCTCTAGCGGAAATGGGAATGAGCAGTTCTTC	CASSLRSSGNGNEQFF
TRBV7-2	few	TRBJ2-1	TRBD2	TGTGCCAGCAGCCCCGGACTAGCGGGCTACAATGAGCAGTTCTTC	CASSPGLAGYNEQFF
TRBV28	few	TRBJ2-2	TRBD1	TGTGCCAGCAGCCCTGGACAGGGCACCGGGGAGCTGTTTTTT	CASSPGQGTGELFF
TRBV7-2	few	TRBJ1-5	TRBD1	TGTGCCAGCAGCTCGGACAGGGGAGGCAATCAGCCCCAGCATTTT	CASSSDRGGNQPQHF
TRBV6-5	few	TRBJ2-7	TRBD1	TGTGCCAGCGGAAACAGGGGGCTCGAGCAGTACTTC	CASGNRGLEQYF
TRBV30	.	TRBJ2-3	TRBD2	TGTGCCTGGAGTGTACGGGGGGGTGACACAGATACGCAGTATTTT	CAWSVRGGDTDTQYF
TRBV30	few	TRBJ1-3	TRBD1	TGTGCCTGGAGAAGGACAGGGGGCTCTGGAAACACCATATATTTT	CAWRRTGGSGNTIYF
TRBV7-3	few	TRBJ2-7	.	TGTGCCAGCAGCTTATGGGTAGAGCGGCCCTACGAGCAGTACTTC	CASSLWVERPYEQYF
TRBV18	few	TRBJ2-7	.	TGTGCCAGCTCACCTCCGGGACATTCGGGCGAGCAGTACTTC	CASSPPGHSGEQYF
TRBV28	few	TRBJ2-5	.	TGTGCCAGCAGTTTACCAGGAAGGGAGACCCAGTACTTC	CASSLPGRETQYF
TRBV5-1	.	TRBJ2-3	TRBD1	TGCGCCAGCAGCTTGGAATGGGGACAGGACCCACGGGGGACGCAGTATTTT	CASSLEWGQDPRGTQYF
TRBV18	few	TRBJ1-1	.	TGTGCCAGCTCGCCCATGCGGGACACTGAAGCTTTCTTT	CASSPMRDTEAFF
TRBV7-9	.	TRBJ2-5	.	TGTGCCAGCAGCCTGCTTGCGGGGGAGACCCAGTACTTC	CASSLLAGETQYF
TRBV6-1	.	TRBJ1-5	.	TGTGCCAGCAGTGAAGGTCCGGGGGGGCCCCAGCATTTT	CASSEGPGGPQHF
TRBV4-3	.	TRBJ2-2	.	TGCGCCAGCAGACGGGACTCAGACACCGGGGAGCTGTTTTTT	CASRRDSDTGELFF
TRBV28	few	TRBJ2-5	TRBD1	TGTGCCAGCAGAAGACAGGGAATCGAGACCCAGTACTTC	CASRRQGIETQYF
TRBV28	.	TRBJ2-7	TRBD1	TGTGCCAGCAGTTCCCCGGACAGGGTCTACGAGCAGTACTTC	CASSSPDRVYEQYF
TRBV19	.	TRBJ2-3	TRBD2	TGTGCCAGTAGTGGGGGACTAGCGACAGATACGCAGTATTTT	CASSGGLATDTQYF
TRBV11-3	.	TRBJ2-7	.	TGTGCCAGCAGCCTAGCAGGGCCGAGTTACGAGCAGTACTTC	CASSLAGPSYEQYF
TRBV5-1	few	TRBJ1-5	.	TGCGCCAGCAGCTTGGTTCGGGGTCAGCCCCAGCATTTT	CASSLVRGQPQHF
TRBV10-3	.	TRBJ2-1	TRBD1	TGTGCCGTCGAAGATGGACAGGGGGGCATCAATGAGCAGTTCTTC	CAVEDGQGGINEQFF
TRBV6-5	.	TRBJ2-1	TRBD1	TGTGCCAGCACTCAGGGGGCAAATGAGCAGTTCTTC	CASTQGANEQFF
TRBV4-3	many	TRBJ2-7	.	TGCGCCAGCAGCCAAGTGGGACCGGGGGCCTACGAGCAGTACTTC	CASSQVGPGAYEQYF
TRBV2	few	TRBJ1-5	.	TGTGCCAGCAGGGCGGGAAGGCAGCCCCAGCATTTT	CASRAGRQPQHF
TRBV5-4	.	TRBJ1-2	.	TGTGCCAGCAGCCTAGACCCGACCCTGGGCTACACCTTC	CASSLDPTLGYTF
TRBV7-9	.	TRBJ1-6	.	TGTGCCAGCAGCTTAGGGTCCGGGGGGCACTCGAATTCACCCCTCCACTTT	CASSLGSGGHSNSPLHF
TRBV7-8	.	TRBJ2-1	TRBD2	TGTGCCAGCAGCAGCCTAGCGGGGCAATACCTAGTCCAGTTCTTC	CASSSLAGQYLVQFF
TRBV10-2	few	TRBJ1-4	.	TGCGCCAGCAGTGAGACCGGGGGAGAAAAACTGTTTTTT	CASSETGGEKLFF
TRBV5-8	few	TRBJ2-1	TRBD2	TGTGCCAGCAGCAAGGGACTAGCTTACTACAATGAGCAGTTCTTC	CASSKGLAYYNEQFF
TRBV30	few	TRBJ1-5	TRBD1	TGTGCCTGGAAAGGACAGGGTAATCAGCCCCAGCATTTT	CAWKGQGNQPQHF
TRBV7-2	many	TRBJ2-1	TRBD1	TGTGCCAGCGCGACAGGGTACTACAATGAGCAGTTCTTC	CASATGYYNEQFF
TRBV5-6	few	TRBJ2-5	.	TGTGCCAGCAGCTTGGCCGGGGGGCGGGGCGGGGTGGAGACCCAGTACTTC	CASSLAGGRGGVETQYF
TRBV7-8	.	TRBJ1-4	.	TGTGCCAGCAGCTTAAGGGGAACCCCCAGGGAAAAACTGTTTTTT	CASSLRGTPREKLFF
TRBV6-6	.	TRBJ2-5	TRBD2	TGTGCCAGCAGTTATCCCGGGACTAGGGAGACCCAGTACTTC	CASSYPGTRETQYF
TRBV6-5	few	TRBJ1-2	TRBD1	TGTGCCAGCAGTACTCGGACAGGGGGTAACTATGGCTACACCTTC	CASSTRTGGNYGYTF
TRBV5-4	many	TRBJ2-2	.	TGTGCCAGCAGCGTAGACAGGATGAACACCGGGGAGCTGTTTTTT	CASSVDRMNTGELFF